This T cell receptor beta chain was obtained from a study of Tregs in tolerant kidney transplant recipients (dated by TCRdb to 2018 to 2020). Regarding the study in general: The study used TCRbeta sequencing to identify donor-specific regulatory T cells before combined kidney and bone marrow transplantation, then tracked those cells after transplant. In a few healthy controls, several methods of expanding Tregs specific for an allogeneic donor were compared by TCRbeta repertoire sequencing.

The CDR3 goes from the cysteine to the phenylalanine over 14 residues. The read is trimmed to its CDR3 DNA, 42 bases read in frame from base 1. The germline V gene (reference sequence) gives CDR1 as SEHNR and CDR2 as FQNEAQ. Here V drops 4 bases and J drops 2 bases, and the junction holds 1 base not matched to any gene. Details on this clone: Its antigen remains undetermined. Per-nucleotide qualities are absent, and no much larger clonotype sits a single base away.

Study-wide findings and limitations: The study was limited by small patient numbers, and the findings need validation in larger populations and under other immunosuppression protocols. Biological reproducibility was not examined directly, but technical replication error appeared to be minimal. The most biologically relevant and donor-specific TCRbeta repertoire appeared to be identified by expanding Tregs with activated donor B cells.

For TCRbeta CDR3 sequencing, genomic DNA was extracted from sorted cells using the QIAGEN DNeasy Blood and Tissue Kit. High-throughput TCRbeta CDR3 sequencing was carried out commercially through immunoSEQ, with PCR amplification with bias correction and internal controls included. Per the original workflow: Unique productive TCRbeta sequences were defined by CDR3 nucleotide sequence when primers matched and otherwise by CDR3 amino acid sequence together with Vbeta and Jbeta genes. To correct for sorting error, sequences found in more than one sorted population at a frequency ratio of 2:1 or less were discarded, and the remaining shared sequences were assigned to the population with the higher frequency. A sequence counted as donor-reactive if, in CFSE-low cells, the sequence had a frequency of at least 0.01% and was expanded at least 5-fold compared with unstimulated cells. Jensen-Shannon divergence, calculated on the top 100 TCRbeta sequences ranked by frequency, was used to quantify repertoire divergence. When a sample had multiple sequencing runs, each run was corrected for sorting error separately and the runs were then pooled. TCRdb holds this immuneACCESS table with in-frame rearrangements only. Some clones are missing; in checked studies, unresolved V genes explain under half, and the rest has no known cause. That table gives V, J and clone size, and the DNA gave D and trimming. Within this sample are fewer than 70,000 clones, with around 88% of them counted one time only. The ten top clones hold more than 4% of the sample.

Unstimulated Tregs (CD4+CD25+CD127-), CD4+ non-Tregs (CD4+CD25-), CD4 and CD8 cells were FACS-sorted from thawed PBMCs. Blood from healthy controls was obtained either as purchased buffy coats or from healthy volunteers. Healthy control blood was processed to PBMCs by Ficoll density gradient and cryopreserved, and patient PBMCs were collected before and after transplant. The TCR comes from a human donor in good health. Sequencing was carried out using CD4+ T cells from blood. The sequence is built from TRBV7-9 and TRBJ1-3; 8 bases in between match TRBD1. The CDR3 reads CASSSDRAGNTIYF. In nucleotide form, the sequence is TGTGCCAGCAGCTCGGACAGGGCTGGAAACACCATATATTTT.